The T cell receptor beta chain described here comes from a study of control samples from healthy donors and cancer patients. Using immunoSEQ multiplex PCR, the repertoire was profiled, and TCRdb retains in-frame clones only, with some absent. The table includes 75,000 to 100,000 clones, around 82% detected once. The CDR3 runs to 13 residues. Germline V gene sequence: CDR1 MNHNY, CDR2 SVGAGI (reference sequence). V lost 9 bases and J 0 bases, leaving 12 bases between the germline ends. The chain uses TRBV6-6 and TRBJ2-7; possible D gene TRBD2, 5 bases. The sequencing input was blood. This clonotype was sampled from a man aged 55 to 70 in good health. CDR3 protein: CASTRRSSYEQYF. For the CDR3, the DNA is TGTGCCAGTACGAGGAGGAGCTCCTACGAGCAGTACTTC.